The sequence of this TCR beta chain was determined in a study of blood T cells in healthy people across ages. Study-wide results and caveats: Significant beta diversity loss was already apparent by age 40, declining roughly linearly. Aged donors had fewer naive CD4+ cells and lower diversity than long-lived donors.

This clonotype was recorded a few times. Its antigen remains unidentified. From germline, CDR1 is LGHNA and CDR2 YNFKEQ. V was cut by 0 bases and J by 3 bases, with 16 bases left in between. The CDR3 loop spans 17 amino acids. The use of a sample-barcoded 5' primer and a J-beta primer mix characterized a second PCR of roughly 6 to 12 cycles. TCRdb reanalysed the 5' RACE reads using MiXCR and keeps one entry per CDR3 protein. The profile shows over 1,300,000 distinct CDR3 sequences, 45% to 70% of them singletons. The clonotype was recovered from a man aged 18 to 29 in good health. This chain uses TRBV4-2 with TRBJ2-3; D is possibly TRBD1 or TRBD2 (6 bases each). The source material was blood. CDR3 sequence (DNA): TGTGCCAGCAGCCAAGATAGTTACGGGGGCCATACAGATACGCAGTATTTT. This gives the protein CASSQDSYGGHTDTQYF.